This TCR beta chain is from a study of cytotoxic CD8 clonotypes in ibrutinib-treated CLL. Study information: There were approximately ten relapsed/refractory patients and roughly 15 treatment-naive patients, and fewer than 18 were IGHV unmutated.

Target depth was 1 in 200,000 to 1 in 1 million T cells, about 10x per clonotype. The assay was immunoSEQ multiplex PCR, and TCRdb's table has in-frame clones only and misses some. This sample carries roughly 60,000 clones, roughly 71% of them seen once, and the ten largest clones take around two fifths. General study results and limits: Investigators sampled sustained-remission and progressing patients at differing times. Clonality rose at ibrutinib response and fell back toward baseline at progression.

Comment on this clone: Its antigen is not identified.

After removal of 8 bases from V and 0 bases from J, the junction contained 7 bases not matched to a gene. The CDR3 spans 15 residues. Per the germline V gene, CDR1 is GTSNPN and CDR2 is SVGIG (reference sequence). The TCR was taken from a human donor with chronic lymphocytic leukemia. The input for sequencing was PBMCs, taken after 12 months of ibrutinib treatment. The chain links TRBV30 to TRBJ2-2; TRBD2 agrees at 9 bases. Here the CDR3 reads CAGQRGRANTGELFF. CDR3 DNA sequence: TGTGCCGGCCAACGCGGGAGGGCGAACACCGGGGAGCTGTTTTTT.